This TCR beta chain was documented in a study of CD8 T cells in Susac syndrome. Findings and caveats of the study: The study acknowledged a relatively small number of individuals in its TCR sequencing and HLA analysis.

From blood CD8+ and CD4+ T cells, the TCR beta chain was sequenced. When the RNA was reverse transcribed, random hexamers were used with an input of roughly 0.5 to 1 ug. The immunoSEQ assay covered 54 Vbeta and 13 Jbeta segments for CDR3. MiXCR, applied by TCRdb to the immunoSEQ multiplex PCR reads, yields one record per CDR3 protein. The profile shows some 130,000 distinct CDR3 sequences, around 94% of them singletons. Worth noting for this clonotype: Its matching antigen is unknown.

The sample comprised CD4+ T cells from PBMCs. This receptor was taken from a human donor with multiple sclerosis.

In DNA form, the CDR3 reads TGTGCCTGGAGTCACGGCCGTGGCACTGAAGCTTTCTTT. Residues: CAWSHGRGTEAFF. The rearrangement uses TRBV30 and TRBJ1-1; D unresolved. CDR1 and CDR2 from the germline V gene are GTSNPN and SVGIG (reference sequence). The CDR3 extends over 13 amino acids. Trimming removed 2 bases from V and 4 bases from J, with 11 bases in between.